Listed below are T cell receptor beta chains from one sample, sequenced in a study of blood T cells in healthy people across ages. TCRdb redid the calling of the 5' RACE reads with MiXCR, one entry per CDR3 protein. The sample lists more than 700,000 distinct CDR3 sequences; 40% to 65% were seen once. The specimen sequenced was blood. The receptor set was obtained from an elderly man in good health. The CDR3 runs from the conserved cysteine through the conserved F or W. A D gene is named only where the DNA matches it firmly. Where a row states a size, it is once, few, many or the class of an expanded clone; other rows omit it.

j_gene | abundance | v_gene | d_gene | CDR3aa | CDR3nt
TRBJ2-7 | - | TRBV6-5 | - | CASSYIGAEWGDFEQYF | TGTGCCAGTAGTTACATCGGGGCAGAGTGGGGGGACTTCGAGCAGTACTTC
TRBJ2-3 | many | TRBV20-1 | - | CSALAPGELSTDTQYF | TGCAGTGCCCTAGCCCCTGGGGAGCTCTCCACAGATACGCAGTATTTT
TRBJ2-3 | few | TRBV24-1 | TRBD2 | CATSEMTSSTITDTQYF | TGTGCCACCAGTGAAATGACTAGCTCAACCATCACAGATACGCAGTATTTT
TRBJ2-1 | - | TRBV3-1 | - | CASSHGSNARSYNEQFF | TGTGCCAGCAGCCACGGATCTAACGCCCGCTCCTACAATGAGCAGTTCTTC
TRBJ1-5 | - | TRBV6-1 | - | CASSEGPLNQPQHF | TGTGCCAGCAGTGAAGGTCCTCTCAATCAGCCCCAGCATTTT
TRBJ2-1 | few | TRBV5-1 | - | CASEEGRLNYNEQFF | TGCGCCAGCGAAGAGGGCAGGCTGAACTACAATGAGCAGTTCTTC
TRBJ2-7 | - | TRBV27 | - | CASNRGDTFSYEQYF | TGTGCCAGCAATCGGGGGGACACATTCTCCTACGAGCAGTACTTC
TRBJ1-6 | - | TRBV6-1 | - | CASSDWGGSPLHF | TGTGCCAGCAGTGACTGGGGGGGCTCACCCCTCCACTTT
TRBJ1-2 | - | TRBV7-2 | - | CASSLDGRLYGYTF | TGTGCCAGCAGCTTAGACGGGAGGCTCTATGGCTACACCTTC
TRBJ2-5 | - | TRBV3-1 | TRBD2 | CASSLAGGPLHEQYF | TGTGCCAGCAGCCTAGCGGGAGGGCCTCTCCATGAGCAGTACTTC
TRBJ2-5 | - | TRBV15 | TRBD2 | CATSRDRVGRATQYF | TGTGCCACCAGCAGAGATCGGGTGGGGAGGGCGACCCAGTACTTC
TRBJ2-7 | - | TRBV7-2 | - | CASSLLPQGLVWAYEQYF | TGTGCCAGCAGCCTACTGCCCCAGGGGCTAGTCTGGGCATACGAGCAGTACTTC
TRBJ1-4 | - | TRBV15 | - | CATSSVEVLGEKLFF | TGTGCCACCAGCAGTGTAGAGGTGCTTGGTGAAAAACTGTTTTTT
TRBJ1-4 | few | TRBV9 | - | CASSPSPGEKLFF | TGTGCCAGCAGCCCAAGCCCAGGTGAAAAACTGTTTTTT
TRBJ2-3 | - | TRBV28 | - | CASTNRGKVPDTQYF | TGTGCCAGCACCAATCGGGGTAAAGTCCCAGATACGCAGTATTTT
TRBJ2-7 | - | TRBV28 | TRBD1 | CASRGTGIYEQYF | TGTGCCAGCAGGGGGACAGGGATATACGAGCAGTACTTC
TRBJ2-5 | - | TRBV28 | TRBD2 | CASNSRGGQETQYF | TGTGCCAGCAACTCGCGCGGGGGTCAAGAGACCCAGTACTTC
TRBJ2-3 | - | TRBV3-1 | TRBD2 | CASSQDLGAGVPDTQYF | TGTGCCAGCAGCCAAGATTTAGGAGCGGGAGTTCCGGATACGCAGTATTTT
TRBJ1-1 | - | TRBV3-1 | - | CASSQEWQMNTEAFF | TGTGCCAGCAGCCAAGAATGGCAGATGAACACTGAAGCTTTCTTT
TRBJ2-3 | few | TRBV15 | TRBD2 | CATSSDGLAESTDTQYF | TGTGCCACCAGCAGCGATGGGCTAGCGGAGAGCACAGATACGCAGTATTTT
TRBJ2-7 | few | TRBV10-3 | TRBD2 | CAISKLAGGAYEQYF | TGTGCCATCAGTAAATTAGCGGGAGGCGCCTACGAGCAGTACTTC
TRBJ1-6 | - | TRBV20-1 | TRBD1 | CSAREDRGENSPLHF | TGCAGTGCTAGGGAGGACAGGGGTGAAAATTCACCCCTCCACTTT
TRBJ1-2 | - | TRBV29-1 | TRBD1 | CSAPGQGASNYGYTF | TGCAGCGCACCGGGACAGGGGGCGAGTAACTATGGCTACACCTTC
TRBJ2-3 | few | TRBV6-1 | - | CASKETGNGDTQYF | TGTGCCAGCAAAGAAACAGGGAACGGGGATACGCAGTATTTT
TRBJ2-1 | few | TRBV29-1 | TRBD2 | CSVVGTSGSSNEQFF | TGCAGCGTTGTAGGGACTAGCGGGAGTTCTAATGAGCAGTTCTTC
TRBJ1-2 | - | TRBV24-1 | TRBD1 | CATSDSRTGATPNYGYTF | TGTGCCACCAGTGATTCACGGACAGGGGCGACTCCTAACTATGGCTACACCTTC
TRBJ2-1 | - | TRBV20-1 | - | CSRVGPQSDEQFF | TGCAGTCGGGTCGGGCCCCAGTCGGATGAGCAGTTCTTC
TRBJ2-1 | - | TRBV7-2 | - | CASSPRRGNYEQFF | TGTGCCAGCAGCCCCAGAAGGGGCAATTACGAGCAGTTCTTC
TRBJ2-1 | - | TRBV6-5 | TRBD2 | CASSSATGLAVYNEQFF | TGTGCCAGCAGTTCCGCCACAGGCCTAGCGGTATACAATGAGCAGTTCTTC
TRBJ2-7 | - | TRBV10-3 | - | CAISGMMRTSYEQYF | TGTGCCATCAGTGGAATGATGCGGACCTCCTACGAGCAGTACTTC
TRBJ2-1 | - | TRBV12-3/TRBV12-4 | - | CASSLERGEFF | TGTGCCAGCAGTTTAGAGAGGGGCGAGTTCTTC
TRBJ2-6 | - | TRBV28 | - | CASMGGSGANVLTF | TGTGCCAGCATGGGTGGATCTGGGGCCAACGTCCTGACTTTC
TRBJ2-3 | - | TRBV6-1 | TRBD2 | CASSEGVGGGDDTQYF | TGTGCCAGCAGTGAGGGGGTCGGGGGGGGAGATGATACGCAGTATTTT
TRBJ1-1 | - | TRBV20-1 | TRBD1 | CSAGTGRTTEAFF | TGCAGTGCTGGGACAGGGAGAACCACTGAAGCTTTCTTT
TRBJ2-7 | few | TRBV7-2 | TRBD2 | CASSLRPTSGRVLSYEQYF | TGTGCCAGCAGCTTAAGACCGACTAGCGGGAGGGTCCTCTCCTACGAGCAGTACTTC
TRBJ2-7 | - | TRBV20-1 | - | CSVRTVGSYEQYF | TGCAGTGTAAGGACCGTAGGTAGCTACGAGCAGTACTTC
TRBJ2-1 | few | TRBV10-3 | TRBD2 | CAISEPTTSSISNEQFF | TGTGCCATCAGTGAGCCGACGACTAGCTCGATCAGCAATGAGCAGTTCTTC
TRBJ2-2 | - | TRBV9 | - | CASSVPGNTGELFF | TGTGCCAGCAGCGTTCCGGGAAACACCGGGGAGCTGTTTTTT
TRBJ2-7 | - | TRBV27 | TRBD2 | CASRVDSGDYEQYF | TGTGCCAGCAGAGTAGATAGCGGGGACTACGAGCAGTACTTC
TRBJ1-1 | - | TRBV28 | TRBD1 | CASSPRTGSSYTEAFF | TGTGCCAGCAGTCCCCGGACAGGGTCCTCGTACACTGAAGCTTTCTTT
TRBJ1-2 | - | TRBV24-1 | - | CATSDSLYGYTF | TGTGCCACCAGTGATTCCCTCTATGGCTACACCTTC
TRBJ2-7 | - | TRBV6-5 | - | CASRGLQGPYEQYF | TGTGCCAGCAGGGGCCTTCAGGGGCCTTACGAGCAGTACTTC
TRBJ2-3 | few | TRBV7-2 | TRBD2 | CASSWPHGGGTDTQYF | TGTGCCAGCAGCTGGCCACACGGGGGGGGGACAGATACGCAGTATTTT
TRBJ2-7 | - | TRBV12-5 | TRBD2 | CASGRGEGSYEQYF | TGTGCTAGTGGACGGGGGGAGGGCTCCTACGAGCAGTACTTC
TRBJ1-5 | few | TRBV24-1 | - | CATSDPGPNQPQHF | TGTGCCACCAGTGATCCCGGACCGAATCAGCCCCAGCATTTT
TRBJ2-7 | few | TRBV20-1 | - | CSASLGDEQYF | TGCAGTGCTAGTCTGGGCGACGAGCAGTACTTC
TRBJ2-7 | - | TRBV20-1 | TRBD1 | CSATDRGFSDLSSYEQYF | TGCAGTGCTACCGACAGGGGTTTTTCCGATTTATCCTCCTACGAGCAGTACTTC
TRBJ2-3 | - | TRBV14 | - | CASSLDRTPTDTQYF | TGTGCCAGCAGCCTTGACAGGACCCCCACAGATACGCAGTATTTT
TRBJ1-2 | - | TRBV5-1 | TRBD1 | CASSGTGLGYGYTF | TGCGCCAGCAGCGGGACAGGGTTAGGCTATGGCTACACCTTC
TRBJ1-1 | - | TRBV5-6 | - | CASRSTEAFF | TGTGCCAGCAGGAGCACTGAAGCTTTCTTT